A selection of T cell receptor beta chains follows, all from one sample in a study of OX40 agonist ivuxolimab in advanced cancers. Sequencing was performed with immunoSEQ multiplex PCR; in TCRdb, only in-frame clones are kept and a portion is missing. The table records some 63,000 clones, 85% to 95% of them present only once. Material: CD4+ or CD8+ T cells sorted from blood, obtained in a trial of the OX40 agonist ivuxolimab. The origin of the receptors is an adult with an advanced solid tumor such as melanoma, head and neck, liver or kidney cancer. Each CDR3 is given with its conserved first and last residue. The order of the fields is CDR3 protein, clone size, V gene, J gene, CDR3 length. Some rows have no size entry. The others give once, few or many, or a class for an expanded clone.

CASSPGRSNEQFF	NA	TRBV9	TRBJ2-1	13
CAWSVQDREDTDTQYF	NA	TRBV30	TRBJ2-3	16
CASMSGRGAFF	NA	TRBV27	TRBJ1-1	11
CASSNSYEQYF	once	TRBV5-6	TRBJ2-7	11
CASSLAGSTDTQYF	NA	TRBV7-6	TRBJ2-3	14
CASSQGQNSNQPQHF	NA	TRBV4-2	TRBJ1-5	15
CASSLDTSNTEAFF	once	TRBV5-5	TRBJ1-1	14
CASSVARDSLQANYGYTF	NA	TRBV9	TRBJ1-2	18
CASSTASGHTSTDTQYF	NA	TRBV11-3	TRBJ2-3	17
CASSYLRPPEPQHF	NA	TRBV6-6	TRBJ1-5	14
CASSVTGGRETQYF	NA	TRBV9	TRBJ2-5	14
CASSGDWYNEQFF	NA	TRBV5-6	TRBJ2-1	13
CASSYSGTNYEQYF	NA	TRBV11-2	TRBJ2-7	14
CASSENRDYGYTF	NA	TRBV2	TRBJ1-2	13
CASGVLEGRNTEAFF	NA	TRBV9	TRBJ1-1	15
CASSLGDRAFLYGYTF	NA	TRBV7-9	TRBJ1-2	16
CAVEERDRGYHEQFF	NA	TRBV28	TRBJ2-1	15
CASSEGGTRHVQYF	NA	TRBV10-1	TRBJ2-7	14
CASSLVTDGYTF	NA	TRBV7-9	TRBJ1-2	12
CASSSLAGEAYEQYF	NA	TRBV5-5	TRBJ2-7	15
CASSFTGASLVETQYF	NA	TRBV6-5	TRBJ2-5	16
CASSLTAGGLYNEQFF	NA	TRBV11-1	TRBJ2-1	16
CSVEGAEIYNEQFF	NA	TRBV29-1	TRBJ2-1	14
CASSHPTGKYEQYF	few	TRBV7-9	TRBJ2-7	14
CASSLGSGSANEQFF	once	TRBV7-9	TRBJ2-1	15
CASSQDRGYHQPQHF	NA	TRBV4-3	TRBJ1-5	15
CASRTPGTEAFF	NA	TRBV6-5	TRBJ1-1	12
CASSVGQGPTGELFF	NA	TRBV9	TRBJ2-2	15
CASSLLGERGNTIYF	NA	TRBV7-9	TRBJ1-3	15
CASSGTGSPDTQYF	NA	TRBV28	TRBJ2-3	14
CASSYLGGQGYGYTF	NA	TRBV6-5	TRBJ1-2	15
CASSYPGGYGYTF	NA	TRBV6-5	TRBJ1-2	13
CASSGEGDGSYEQYF	NA	TRBV6-4	TRBJ2-7	15
CARNHYTGTDSYNEQFF	NA	TRBV7-9	TRBJ2-1	17
CASKVEKGLNTEAFF	NA	TRBV2	TRBJ1-1	15
CASIYYGYTF	NA	TRBV2	TRBJ1-2	10
CASSLGWLFVTEQFF	NA	TRBV11-1	TRBJ2-1	15
CASSQRLAGPIGDTQYF	NA	TRBV4-2	TRBJ2-3	17
CASSLGPGNEQFF	NA	TRBV7-9	TRBJ2-1	13
CASSPRARSSYEQYF	NA	TRBV23-1	TRBJ2-7	15
CASSLLVGTADTQYF	NA	TRBV28	TRBJ2-3	15
CASSVDGAGYGYTF	large	TRBV9	TRBJ1-2	14
CSVEDGGSYSYEQYF	NA	TRBV29-1	TRBJ2-7	15
CASSENLAGYEQYF	NA	TRBV6-5	TRBJ2-7	14
CASSELGQGRDNEQFF	NA	TRBV25-1	TRBJ2-1	16
CSVEGGRNSYNEQFF	NA	TRBV29-1	TRBJ2-1	15
CASSFLGQESTDTQYF	NA	TRBV7-3	TRBJ2-3	16
CASSWGTVGSGELFF	NA	TRBV27	TRBJ2-2	15
CASASSELLAGELFF	NA	TRBV6-5	TRBJ2-2	15
CASTIRGPKNEQFF	NA	TRBV19	TRBJ2-1	14
CASSQQTYEQYF	NA	TRBV28	TRBJ2-7	12
CASSITGGKNEQYF	NA	TRBV19	TRBJ2-7	14
CASSWDRGPYEQYF	NA	TRBV7-2	TRBJ2-7	14
CASSVGLGTSGFNEQFF	NA	TRBV9	TRBJ2-1	17
CASSPLHPATGALNSPLHF	NA	TRBV27	TRBJ1-6	19
CASSWGPDYEQYF	NA	TRBV27	TRBJ2-7	13
CASSLGTVNTEAFF	NA	TRBV5-6	TRBJ1-1	14
CASSLSRGEQYF	NA	TRBV27	TRBJ2-7	12
CASSWALGEVNEQFF	once	TRBV14	TRBJ2-1	15